Following are 5 T cell receptor beta chains from one sample sequenced in a study of T-cell reconstitution after alpha-beta-depleted transplantation in children. Molecular barcoding with unique molecular identifiers was used for the TCRbeta library. MiXCR, applied by TCRdb to the PCR reads, yields one record per CDR3 protein. The sample shows more than 200,000 distinct CDR3 sequences, over 20% of them seen only once. Source: PBMCs, taken before TCRalphabeta/CD19-depleted stem cell transplant. Source of these receptors: a girl aged 2-9 years with Fanconi anemia, due to receive a stem cell transplant.

This clonotype was found once. The genes are TRBV6-4 and TRBJ1-5; TRBD1 might be the D (6 bases). The V end lost 2 bases, the J end lost 3 bases, and 17 bases lay between the germline ends. The CDR3 totals 17 residues. From germline, CDR1 is MRHNA and CDR2 SNTAGT. The CDR3 here is CASSDALQGCINQPQHF. In DNA, the CDR3 is TGTGCCAGCAGTGACGCTTTACAGGGTTGCATCAATCAGCCCCAGCATTTT.

This clonotype was found many times. This sequence joins TRBV27 and TRBJ2-7; either TRBD1 or TRBD2 may fit D (6 bases each). This CDR3 is 14 amino acids long. The V end was cut by 3 bases, the J end by 2 bases, with 11 bases between. Per germline, CDR1 MNHEY and CDR2 SMNVEV (reference sequence). CDR3 coding DNA: TGTGCCAGCAGTTTCCGGGGGACAACCTACGAGCAGTACTTC. Protein sequence: CASSFRGTTYEQYF.

This clonotype was seen repeatedly, ten times or more. The chain recombines TRBV9 with TRBJ2-3, with D maybe TRBD2 (6 bases). The CDR3 length is 14 residues. Trimming took off 0 bases at V and 5 bases at J, with 10 bases between the two ends. CDR1 is SGDLS, CDR2 YYNGEE, per germline. The CDR3, as DNA: TGTGCCAGCAGCGTAGGTGATAGCGGAGATACGCAGTATTTT. Its protein product is CASSVGDSGDTQYF.

This clonotype showed up many times. This chain uses TRBV2 with TRBJ2-1; 10 bases align to TRBD2. V shed 7 bases, J shed 9 bases, and the junction held 12 bases outside the gene matches. This CDR3 region has 15 residues. Per the germline V gene, CDR1 is SNHLY and CDR2 is FYNNEI. The chain's CDR3 is CASTGGASGSFEQFF. DNA for the CDR3: TGTGCCAGCACTGGTGGGGCTAGCGGGAGTTTTGAGCAGTTCTTC.

Only a few counts were recorded for this clonotype. The rearrangement joins TRBV5-1 to TRBJ2-1, with D possibly being TRBD2 (6 bases). V was clipped by 0 bases and J by 5 bases, with 12 bases between them. This CDR3 has 15 residues. CDR1 and CDR2 from the germline V gene are SGHRS and YFSETQ. The CDR3 reads CASSLARGSHNEQFF. Written as DNA, the CDR3 is TGCGCCAGCAGCTTGGCCCGGGGGAGTCACAATGAGCAGTTCTTC.